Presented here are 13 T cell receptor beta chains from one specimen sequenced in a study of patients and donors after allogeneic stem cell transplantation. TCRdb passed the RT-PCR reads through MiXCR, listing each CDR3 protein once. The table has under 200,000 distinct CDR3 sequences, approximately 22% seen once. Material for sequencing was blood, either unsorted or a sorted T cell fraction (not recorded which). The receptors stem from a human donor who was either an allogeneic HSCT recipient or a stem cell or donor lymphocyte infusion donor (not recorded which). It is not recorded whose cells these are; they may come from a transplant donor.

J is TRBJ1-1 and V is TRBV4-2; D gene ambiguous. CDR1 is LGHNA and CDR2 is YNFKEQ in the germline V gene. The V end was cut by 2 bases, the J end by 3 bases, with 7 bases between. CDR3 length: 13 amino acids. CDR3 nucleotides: TGTGCCAGCAGCCAAAGGAAGGACACTGAAGCTTTCTTT. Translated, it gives CASSQRKDTEAFF.

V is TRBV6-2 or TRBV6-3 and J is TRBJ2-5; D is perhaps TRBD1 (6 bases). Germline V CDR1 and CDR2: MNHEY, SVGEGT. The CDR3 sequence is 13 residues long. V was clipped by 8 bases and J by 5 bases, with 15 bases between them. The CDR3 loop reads CASDSGAAETQYF. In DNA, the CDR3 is TGTGCCAGCGATTCAGGGGCAGCGGAGACCCAGTACTTC.

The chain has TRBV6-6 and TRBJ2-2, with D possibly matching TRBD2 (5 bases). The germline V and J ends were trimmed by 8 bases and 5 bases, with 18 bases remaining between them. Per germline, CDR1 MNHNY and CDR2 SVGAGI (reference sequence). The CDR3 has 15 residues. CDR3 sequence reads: CASGSGSFRTGELFF. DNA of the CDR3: TGTGCCAGCGGGTCGGGGAGTTTTCGGACCGGGGAGCTGTTTTTT.

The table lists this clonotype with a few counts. The CDR3 loop reads CSALLAGGTEQYF. CDR3 sequence (DNA): TGCAGTGCCCTTTTAGCGGGGGGAACCGAGCAGTACTTC. V usage is TRBV20-1 and J usage is TRBJ2-7; TRBD2 matches 10 bases. Germline-derived CDR1 and CDR2 are DFQATT and SNEGSKA (reference sequence). Germline trimming cut 6 bases from V and 6 bases from J; bases unmatched to any gene: 8. This CDR3 has 13 residues.

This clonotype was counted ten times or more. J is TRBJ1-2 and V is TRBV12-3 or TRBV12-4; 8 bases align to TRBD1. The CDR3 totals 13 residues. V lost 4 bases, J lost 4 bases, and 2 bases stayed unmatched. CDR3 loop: CASSSTGGYGYTF. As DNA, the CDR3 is TGTGCCAGCAGTTCAACAGGGGGCTATGGCTACACCTTC.

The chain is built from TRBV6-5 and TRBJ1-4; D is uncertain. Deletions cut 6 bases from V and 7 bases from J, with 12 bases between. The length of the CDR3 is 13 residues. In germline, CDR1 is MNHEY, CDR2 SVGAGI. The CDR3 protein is CASREGVGEKLFF. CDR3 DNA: TGTGCCAGCAGGGAGGGAGTTGGTGAAAAACTGTTTTTT.

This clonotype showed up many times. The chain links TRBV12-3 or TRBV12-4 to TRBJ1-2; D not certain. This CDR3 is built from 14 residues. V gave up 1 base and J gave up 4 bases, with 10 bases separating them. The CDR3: CASSLGSTPYGYTF. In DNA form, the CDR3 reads TGTGCCAGCAGTTTAGGGTCCACCCCCTATGGCTACACCTTC.

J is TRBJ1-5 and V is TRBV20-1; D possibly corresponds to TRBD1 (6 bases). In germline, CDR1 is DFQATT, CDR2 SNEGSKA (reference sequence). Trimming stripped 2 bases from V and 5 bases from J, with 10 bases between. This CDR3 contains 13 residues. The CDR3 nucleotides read TGCAGTGCTAGATGGGGGGCGCATCAGCCCCAGCATTTT. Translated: CSARWGAHQPQHF.

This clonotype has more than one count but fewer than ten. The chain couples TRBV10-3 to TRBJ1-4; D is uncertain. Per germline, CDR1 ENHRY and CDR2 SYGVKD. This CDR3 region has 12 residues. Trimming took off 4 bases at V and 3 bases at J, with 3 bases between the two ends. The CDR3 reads CAISVSNEKLFF. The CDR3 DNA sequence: TGTGCCATCAGTGTATCTAATGAAAAACTGTTTTTT.

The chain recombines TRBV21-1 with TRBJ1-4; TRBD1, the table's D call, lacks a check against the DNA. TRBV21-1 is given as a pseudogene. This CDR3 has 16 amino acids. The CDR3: CASSKARCGADEKLFF. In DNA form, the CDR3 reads TGTGCCAGCAGCAAAGCTCGTTGCGGGGCGGATGAAAAACTGTTTTTT.

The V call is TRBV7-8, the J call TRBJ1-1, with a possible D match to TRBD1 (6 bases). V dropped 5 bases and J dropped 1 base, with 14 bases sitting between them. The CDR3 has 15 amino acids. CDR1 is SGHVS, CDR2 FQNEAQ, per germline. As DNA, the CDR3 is TGTGCCAGCAGCCCACCCCCAGGGGAGAACACTGAAGCTTTCTTT. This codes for CASSPPPGENTEAFF.

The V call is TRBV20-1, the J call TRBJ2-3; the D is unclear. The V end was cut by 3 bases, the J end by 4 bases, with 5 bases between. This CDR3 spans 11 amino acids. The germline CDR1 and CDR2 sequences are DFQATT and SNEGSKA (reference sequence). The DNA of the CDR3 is TGCAGTGCTAGTTACGCAGATACGCAGTATTTT. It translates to CSASYADTQYF.

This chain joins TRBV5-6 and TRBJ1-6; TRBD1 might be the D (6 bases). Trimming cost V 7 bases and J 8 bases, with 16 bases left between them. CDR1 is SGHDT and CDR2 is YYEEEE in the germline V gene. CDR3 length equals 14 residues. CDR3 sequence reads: CASEAGARDSPLHF. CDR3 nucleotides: TGTGCCAGCGAGGCAGGGGCAAGAGATTCACCCCTCCACTTT.